Sequencing of this T cell receptor beta chain was carried out in a study of shared clonotypes between healthy human individuals. Worth noting for this clone: The sample contains more than one DNA sequence encoding this CDR3.

TCRdb's table, derived via immunoSEQ multiplex PCR, lists solely in-frame clones and lacks some. The sample has around 2,000,000 clones, roughly 95% seen once. V lost 6 bases, J lost 5 bases, and 5 bases stayed unmatched. This CDR3 spans 13 amino acids. Germline CDR1 MNHEY, CDR2 SVGAGI. The clonotype was recovered from a man younger than 30 in good health. The chain carries TRBV6-5 and TRBJ2-5; 8 nucleotides line up with TRBD1. Sequenced sample: naive CD4+ T cells sorted from blood. Subset described: CD45RA+ positively selected. The CDR3 nucleotides are TGTGCCAGCAGCAGGGGGCTGGGGGAGACCCAGTACTTC. Protein sequence: CASSRGLGETQYF.